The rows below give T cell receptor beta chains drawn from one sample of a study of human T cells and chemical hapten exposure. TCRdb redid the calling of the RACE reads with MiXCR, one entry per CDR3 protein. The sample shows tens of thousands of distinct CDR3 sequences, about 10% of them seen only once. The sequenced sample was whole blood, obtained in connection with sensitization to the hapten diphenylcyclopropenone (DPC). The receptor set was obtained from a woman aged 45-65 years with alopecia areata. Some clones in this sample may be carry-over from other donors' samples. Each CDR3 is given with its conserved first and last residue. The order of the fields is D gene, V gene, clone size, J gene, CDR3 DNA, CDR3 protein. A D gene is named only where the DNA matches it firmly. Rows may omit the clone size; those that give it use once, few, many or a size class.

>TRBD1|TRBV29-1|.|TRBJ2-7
TGCAGCGTTGAAGTGACAGGGTTGCACGAGCAGTACTTC
CSVEVTGLHEQYF
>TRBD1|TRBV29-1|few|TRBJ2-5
TGCAGCGTTGAAGATCCGAGGACAGGGCGGCAAGAGACCCAGTACTTC
CSVEDPRTGRQETQYF
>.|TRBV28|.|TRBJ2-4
TGTGCCAGCAGTCAGAAAAACATTCAGTACTTC
CASSQKNIQYF
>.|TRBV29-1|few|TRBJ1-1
TGCAGCGTTGTTACCGGACAGCTGAACACTGAAGCTTTCTTT
CSVVTGQLNTEAFF
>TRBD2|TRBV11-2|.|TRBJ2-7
TGTGCCAGCAGCCAGTATACTAGCGGGAGTGTTGCCGAGCAGTACTTC
CASSQYTSGSVAEQYF
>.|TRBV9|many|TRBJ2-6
TGTGCCAGCAGCGTATCCCCGTTGATTACCGGGACTGCAGACTCTGGGGCCAACGTCCTGACTTTC
CASSVSPLITGTADSGANVLTF
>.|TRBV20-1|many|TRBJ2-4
TGCAGTGCTCCGATCAGAGGTGGCAAAAACATTCAGTACTTC
CSAPIRGGKNIQYF
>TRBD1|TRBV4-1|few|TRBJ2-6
TGCGCCAGCAGCCCGCATGGACAGGGCGCTCCTGGGGCCAACGTCCTGACTTTC
CASSPHGQGAPGANVLTF
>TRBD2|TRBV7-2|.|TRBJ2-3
TGTGCCAGCAGCTTAGTGGGCGGGAGGGCGAACACAGATACGCAGTATTTT
CASSLVGGRANTDTQYF
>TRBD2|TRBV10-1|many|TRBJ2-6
TGCGCCAGCAGTCCAGGACTAGCGGGATCCGTGAGCTCTGGGGCCAACGTCCTGACTTTC
CASSPGLAGSVSSGANVLTF
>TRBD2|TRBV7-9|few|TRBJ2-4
TGTGCCAGCAGCTCCCCAGCGGGAGGGGGGTACGGCATTCAGTACTTC
CASSSPAGGGYGIQYF
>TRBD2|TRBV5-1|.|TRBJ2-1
TGCGCCAGCAGCCCGGAGACTAGCGGGAGAAATGAGCAGTTCTTC
CASSPETSGRNEQFF
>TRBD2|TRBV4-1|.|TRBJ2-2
TGCGCCAGCAGCCAGGGACGGACTAGCGGGAGGTCTGGGGAGCTGTTTTTT
CASSQGRTSGRSGELFF
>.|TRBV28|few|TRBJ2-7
TGTGCCAGCAACCAAGGGGCCGCCGGAGGATACGAGCAGTACTTC
CASNQGAAGGYEQYF
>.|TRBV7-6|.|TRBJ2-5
TGTGCCAGCAGCCGAAGGGGAGGAGAGACCCAGTACTTC
CASSRRGGETQYF
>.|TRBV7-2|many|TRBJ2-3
TGTGCCAGCAGCCCAATAGCGGAAAGCACAGATACGCAGTATTTT
CASSPIAESTDTQYF
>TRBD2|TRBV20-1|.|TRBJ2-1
TGCAGTGCTTTTAGCGGGAACTCCTACAATGAGCAGTTCTTC
CSAFSGNSYNEQFF
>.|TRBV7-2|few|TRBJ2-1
TGTGCCAGCAGCCCGCGACTAGGCAGGGCCAGGAATGAGCAGTTCTTC
CASSPRLGRARNEQFF
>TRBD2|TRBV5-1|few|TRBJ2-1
TGCGCCAGCAGCCCGAGCTGGTATTCCCGCGGGGCGGGGGATGAGCAGTTCTTC
CASSPSWYSRGAGDEQFF
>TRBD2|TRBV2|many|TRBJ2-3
TGTGCCAGCAGTAGGAGCGGGAGCCCCCCAGATACGCAGTATTTT
CASSRSGSPPDTQYF
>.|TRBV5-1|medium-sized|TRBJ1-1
TGCGCCAGCAGCTTGGAATTTGCGGACACTGAAGCTTTCTTT
CASSLEFADTEAFF
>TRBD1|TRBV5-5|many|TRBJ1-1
TGTGCCAGCAGCCGGGAAAGGACAGGCCCCACTGAAGCTTTCTTT
CASSRERTGPTEAFF
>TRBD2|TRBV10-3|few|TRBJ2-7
TGTGCCATCAGTGACCCTAGCGGGAGCCGGGGAGAGCAGTACTTC
CAISDPSGSRGEQYF
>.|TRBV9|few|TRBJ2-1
TGTGCCAGCAGCGTAAGGGGGTCCTACAATGAGCAGTTCTTC
CASSVRGSYNEQFF
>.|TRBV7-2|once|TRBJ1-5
TGTGCCAGCAGCTTAGAACCGGCGGGAGAGGGATCCGGGCAGCCCCAGCATTTT
CASSLEPAGEGSGQPQHF
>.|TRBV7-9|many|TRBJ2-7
TGTGCCAGCAGCTTAGTCAGCTCCGAGCAGTACTTC
CASSLVSSEQYF
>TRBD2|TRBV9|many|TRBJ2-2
TGTGCCAGCAGCGTAGGCGGGAGAGTCGGGGAGCTGTTTTTT
CASSVGGRVGELFF
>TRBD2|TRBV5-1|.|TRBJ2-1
TGCGCCAGCAGCTTGACTAGCGGGCCGGGTGAGCAGTTCTTC
CASSLTSGPGEQFF
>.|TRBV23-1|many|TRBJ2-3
TGCGCCAGCAGTCAATCGGTCGAACTAGGTGACACAGATACGCAGTATTTT
CASSQSVELGDTDTQYF
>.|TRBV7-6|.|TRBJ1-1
TGTGCCAGCAGCTTGAAGCAGGCGGCTGAAGCTTTCTTT
CASSLKQAAEAFF
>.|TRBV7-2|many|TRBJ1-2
TGTGCCAGCAGCTTAGAACAGAACAACTATGGCTACACCTTC
CASSLEQNNYGYTF
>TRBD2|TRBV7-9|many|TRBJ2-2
TGTGCCAGCAGCTACCGCCTTAGCGGGAGTTTAACCACCGGGGAGCTGTTTTTT
CASSYRLSGSLTTGELFF
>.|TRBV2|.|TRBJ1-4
TGTGCCAGCAGTGACCCAGGGCCTCGATGTTTT
CASSDPGPRCF
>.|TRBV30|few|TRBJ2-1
TGTGCCTGGAGTGCCAAAATTTCAGGCGCTCTCTACAATGAGCAGTTCTTC
CAWSAKISGALYNEQFF
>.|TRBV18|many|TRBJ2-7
TGTGCCAGCTCACCCCCGGACAGCCCCTACGAGCAGTACTTC
CASSPPDSPYEQYF
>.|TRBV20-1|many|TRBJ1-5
TGCAGTGCTAGAGATTTGGGAGAACAGCCCCAGCATTTT
CSARDLGEQPQHF